The 21 T cell receptor beta chains listed next were all sequenced from one sample in a study of control samples from healthy donors and cancer patients. The table came from immunoSEQ multiplex PCR; TCRdb's copy has only in-frame clones and leaves some out. Of roughly 98,000 clones listed, about four fifths are singletons. Specimen: blood. The receptors come from an older woman in good health.

The chain uses TRBV5-6 and TRBJ2-7, with D hard to call. The CDR3 has 14 residues. The germline V and J ends were trimmed by 5 bases and 3 bases, with 15 bases remaining between them. Looked up from germline, CDR1 is SGHDT and CDR2 is YYEEEE. The CDR3 loop reads CASSSPPFNYEQYF. The DNA of the CDR3 is TGTGCCAGCAGTTCGCCTCCGTTTAACTACGAGCAGTACTTC.

The V and J genes are TRBV6-5 and TRBJ2-7; D call uncertain. V lost 10 bases, J lost 6 bases, and 13 bases lay in between. The CDR3 consists of 11 residues. Germline V gives CDR1 MNHEY, CDR2 SVGAGI. CDR3 amino acids: CATSAPREQYF. CDR3 nucleotides: TGTGCCACTTCAGCCCCCCGCGAGCAGTACTTC.

This sequence joins TRBV11-2 and TRBJ2-2, with TRBD2 matching 13 bases. The length of the CDR3 is 17 residues. Germline V gene lookup returns CDR1 SGHAT and CDR2 FQNNGV. The junction had 2 bases not matched to a gene; V was cut back by 4 bases and J by 0 bases. CDR3 sequence: CASSSGLAGSNTGELFF. CDR3 coding DNA: TGTGCCAGCAGCTCGGGACTAGCGGGGTCGAACACCGGGGAGCTGTTTTTT.

There are a few counts of this clone. The J gene is TRBJ1-2, the V gene TRBV10-1; D gene unclear. Germline CDR1 reads WNHNN; CDR2 reads SYGVQD (reference sequence). There are 13 residues in the CDR3. Trimming stripped 8 bases from V and 0 bases from J, with 10 bases between. The CDR3 protein is CASSELANYGYTF. The CDR3 region has the DNA TGCGCCAGCTCGGAACTCGCTAACTATGGCTACACCTTC.

The gene calls are TRBV11-2 and TRBJ2-5; either TRBD1 or TRBD2 may supply D (5 bases each). V shed 4 bases and J shed 5 bases, with 14 bases lying between them. Germline values: CDR1 SGHAT, CDR2 FQNNGV. CDR3 length: 14 residues. The CDR3 here is CASSSGTPPETQYF. In DNA, the CDR3 is TGTGCCAGCAGCTCCGGGACGCCCCCGGAGACCCAGTACTTC.

The chain employs TRBV11-3 and TRBJ2-5; D possibly corresponds to TRBD2 (5 bases). Germline V gene lookup returns CDR1 SGHNT and CDR2 YENEEA. This CDR3 has 13 residues. Trimming stripped 7 bases from V and 4 bases from J, with 13 bases between. CDR3 nucleotides: TGTGCCAGCAAGTCGAGGGTGGGAGAGACCCAGTACTTC. This sequence encodes CASKSRVGETQYF.

The chain has TRBV6-6 and TRBJ1-2, with TRBD1 matching 8 bases. Germline V gene lookup returns CDR1 MNHNY and CDR2 SVGAGI (reference sequence). CDR3 length equals 12 residues. The J segment lost 6 bases and the V segment lost 10 bases, leaving 7 bases of the junction unmatched. As DNA, the CDR3 is TGTGCCACGGACAGGGTAGATCATGGCTACACCTTC. Its translation: CATDRVDHGYTF.

This clone came up a few times. This rearrangement joins TRBV28 to TRBJ1-5; D perhaps matches TRBD1 (5 bases). Germline CDR1 reads MDHEN; CDR2 reads SYDVKM. CDR3 length: 18 residues. V lost 4 bases to trimming and J lost 9 bases, with 28 bases between them. The CDR3 sequence is CASSSAPRQGALVWPQHF. In DNA, the CDR3 is TGTGCCAGCAGTTCAGCACCACGTCAAGGGGCGCTAGTTTGGCCCCAGCATTTT.

This clone was detected once. CDR3 nucleotide sequence: TGCGCCAGCAGCACCACTAGCGGGGGTCTTAACGAGCAGTACTTC. The encoded protein is CASSTTSGGLNEQYF. The V call is TRBV4-3, the J call TRBJ2-7; 11 bases map to TRBD2. The CDR3 sequence is 15 residues long. J lost 5 bases, V lost 5 bases, and 8 bases had no gene match. Per germline, CDR1 LGHNA and CDR2 YSLEER.

This clone was observed once. CDR3 sequence reads: CASSLARNGELFF. The CDR3 DNA reads as TGCGCCAGCAGCTTAGCACGCAACGGGGAGCTGTTTTTT. The chain combines TRBV5-1 with TRBJ2-2; D not certain. Germline V gene sequence: CDR1 SGHRS, CDR2 YFSETQ. Trimming left V 2 bases short and J 7 bases short, with 9 bases between. This CDR3 is 13 amino acids long.

This chain uses TRBV4-1 with TRBJ2-5; 8 nucleotides line up with TRBD1. Trimming at V came to 0 bases and at J to 5 bases, leaving 5 bases not matched to a gene. The CDR3 totals 15 residues. Germline CDR1 is MGHRA and CDR2 is YSYEKL. The CDR3 reads CASSQDRTGWETQYF. CDR3 nucleotide sequence: TGCGCCAGCAGCCAAGATCGGACAGGGTGGGAGACCCAGTACTTC.

Regarding this clone: The same CDR3 is also encoded by other DNA sequences in this sample. The gene calls are TRBV18 and TRBJ1-3; D remains ambiguous. This CDR3 has 13 amino acids. V gave up 3 bases and J gave up 0 bases, with 3 bases separating them. The germline V gene encodes CDR1 KGHSH and CDR2 LQKENI. CDR3 sequence (DNA): TGTGCCAGCTCACCTGGCTCTGGAAACACCATATATTTT. Encoded protein: CASSPGSGNTIYF.

The chain carries TRBV5-4 and TRBJ1-1, with D unclear. V was shortened by 4 bases and J by 1 base, with 14 bases between the two germline ends. This CDR3 comprises 15 residues. Germline V gives CDR1 SGHNT, CDR2 YYREEE (reference sequence). The CDR3 nucleotides read TGTGCCAGCAGCCTGGGGTGGGCGGGGAACACTGAAGCTTTCTTT. Its translation is CASSLGWAGNTEAFF.

The chain has TRBV19 and TRBJ1-6; tentatively, D is TRBD1 (5 bases). Trimming removed 3 bases from V and 7 bases from J, with 10 bases in between. This CDR3 region has 14 residues. The germline CDR1 and CDR2 sequences are LNHDA and SQIVND (reference sequence). In DNA form, the CDR3 reads TGTGCCAGTAGTATGGGGGGATCGAATTCACCCCTCCACTTT. Translating gives CASSMGGSNSPLHF.

The rearrangement joins TRBV19 to TRBJ2-2; D is unresolved. The CDR3 runs to 14 residues. The V gene's germline CDR1 is LNHDA and CDR2 SQIVND (reference sequence). Trimming shortened V by 3 bases and J by 4 bases, and 9 bases separated the two germline ends. In nucleotides, the CDR3 is TGTGCCAGTAGTATGGCTACCCCCACCGGGGAGCTGTTTTTT. Protein product: CASSMATPTGELFF.

The chain couples TRBV5-1 to TRBJ1-4; D gene uncertain. V was pared by 3 bases and J by 2 bases, with 8 bases between. The CDR3 has 14 amino acids. Germline V gene sequence: CDR1 SGHRS, CDR2 YFSETQ. CDR3 sequence: CASSYGETNEKLFF. CDR3 bases: TGCGCCAGCAGCTACGGTGAGACTAATGAAAAACTGTTTTTT.

This chain uses TRBV3-1 (or the pseudogene TRBV3-2) with TRBJ2-1; D possibly corresponds to TRBD2 (6 bases). CDR1 is LGHDT and CDR2 is YNNKEL in the germline V gene (reference sequence). The CDR3 runs to 15 residues. V was pared by 0 bases and J by 6 bases, with 12 bases between. The CDR3 sequence is CASSQEYGRGNEQFF. The CDR3 nucleotides are TGTGCCAGCAGCCAAGAATACGGGAGAGGCAATGAGCAGTTCTTC.

This rearrangement joins TRBV19 to TRBJ2-5; 7 bases match TRBD1. With 6 bases clipped from V and 4 bases from J, the junction kept 2 bases outside the gene matches. The CDR3 totals 12 residues. The germline V gene has CDR1 LNHDA and CDR2 SQIVND (reference sequence). The CDR3 is CASSRGLETQYF. Here the CDR3 DNA reads TGTGCCAGTAGCAGGGGGTTAGAGACCCAGTACTTC.

The chain links TRBV25-1 to TRBJ2-5; D is possibly TRBD1 or TRBD2 (5 bases each). The V and J ends lost 7 bases and 1 base respectively, with 22 bases between them. The CDR3 is 17 residues long. Per the germline V gene, CDR1 is MGHDK and CDR2 is SYGVNS. The CDR3 nucleotides are TGTGCCAGCATTTATTTCCCGCAGGGACGAATCCAAGAGACCCAGTACTTC. Translating gives CASIYFPQGRIQETQYF.

This clone was recorded many times. The V gene is TRBV7-9, the J gene TRBJ1-1; 12 nucleotides match TRBD1. Unmatched junction bases numbered 1, after V lost 1 base and J lost 1 base. This CDR3 spans 16 amino acids. Germline V CDR1 and CDR2: SEHNR, FQNEAQ (reference sequence). CDR3 sequence reads: CASSLGDRGPNTEAFF. In DNA form, the CDR3 reads TGTGCCAGCAGCTTAGGGGACAGGGGGCCGAACACTGAAGCTTTCTTT.

This rearrangement joins TRBV10-2 to TRBJ1-6; 7 positions match TRBD1. The CDR3 totals 13 residues. Germline V gene lookup returns CDR1 WSHSY and CDR2 SAAADI. J was trimmed by 12 bases and V by 6 bases; bases with no gene match: 8. The CDR3 reads CASRTGLGGPLHF. The DNA of the CDR3 is TGCGCCAGCAGGACAGGGCTCGGGGGACCCCTCCACTTT.